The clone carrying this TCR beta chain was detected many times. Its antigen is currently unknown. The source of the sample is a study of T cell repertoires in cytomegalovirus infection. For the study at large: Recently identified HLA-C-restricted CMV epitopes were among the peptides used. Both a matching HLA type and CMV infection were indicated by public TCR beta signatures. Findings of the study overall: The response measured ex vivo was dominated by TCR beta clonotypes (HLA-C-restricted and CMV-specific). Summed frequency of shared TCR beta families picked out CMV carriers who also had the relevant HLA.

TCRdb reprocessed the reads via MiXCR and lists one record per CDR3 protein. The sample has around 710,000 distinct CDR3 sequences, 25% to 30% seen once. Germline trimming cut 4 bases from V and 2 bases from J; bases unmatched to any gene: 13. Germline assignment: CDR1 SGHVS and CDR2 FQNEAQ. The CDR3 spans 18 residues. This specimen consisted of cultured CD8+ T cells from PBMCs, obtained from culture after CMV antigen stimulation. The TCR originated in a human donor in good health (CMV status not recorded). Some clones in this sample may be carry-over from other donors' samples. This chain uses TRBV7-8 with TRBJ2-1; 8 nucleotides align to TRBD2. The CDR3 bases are TGTGCCAGCAGCTCCAACCAGCCACTAGCGGATACCTACAATGAGCAGTTCTTC. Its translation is CASSSNQPLADTYNEQFF.